The next 25 T cell receptor beta chains were all read from a single sample in a study of shared clonotypes between healthy human individuals. TCRdb's table, derived via immunoSEQ multiplex PCR, lists solely in-frame clones and lacks some. The sample includes 2 million to 2.5 million clones, approximately 93% seen only once; the top ten take 0.35% to 0.5%. The sequenced sample consisted of naive CD4+ T cells from PBMCs. Subset indicated: CD45RA+ positively selected. These TCRs come from a man aged 18 to 30 in good health. Some clones in this sample may be carry-over from other donors' samples.

This clone has a single count. V and J are TRBV6-6 and TRBJ2-7; D uncertain. V was pared by 6 bases and J by 1 base, with 16 bases between. Germline V gives CDR1 MNHNY, CDR2 SVGAGI (reference sequence). This CDR3 has 15 amino acids. The CDR3 DNA follows: TGTGCCAGCAGCCCCAGAGAGCGCAGTTCCTACGAGCAGTACTTC. Amino acids: CASSPRERSSYEQYF.

The chain combines TRBV11-2 with TRBJ1-4; 7 bases agree with TRBD1. There are 13 residues in the CDR3. Germline V gene data show CDR1 as SGHAT and CDR2 as FQNNGV. Trimming took 2 bases from V and 15 from J; bases not matched to a gene: 9. DNA of the CDR3: TGTGCCAGCAGCTTAAAGCCCGACAGGGAGGTGTTTTTT. Its protein product is CASSLKPDREVFF.

This chain connects TRBV23-1 to TRBJ1-1; 7 nucleotides agree with TRBD1. TRBV23-1 is marked as an open reading frame, function uncertain. The junction had 11 bases not matched to a gene; V was cut back by 3 bases and J by 4 bases. The CDR3 has 16 residues. CDR3 amino acids: CASSHRSDKGATEAFF. The CDR3 region has the DNA TGCGCCAGCAGTCACCGATCAGATAAGGGGGCCACTGAAGCTTTCTTT.

The chain couples TRBV2 to TRBJ1-5; weak D call: TRBD1 (6 bases). The CDR3 runs to 13 residues. Per the germline V gene, CDR1 is SNHLY and CDR2 is FYNNEI. V was cut by 8 bases and J by 5 bases, with 13 bases left in between. This CDR3 reads CASGVQGDQPQHF. The CDR3 bases are TGTGCCAGCGGGGTACAGGGCGATCAGCCCCAGCATTTT.

The J gene is TRBJ1-1, the V gene TRBV27; no clear D. The germline V gene has CDR1 MNHEY and CDR2 SMNVEV (reference sequence). The CDR3 runs 13 residues. Trimming shortened V by 4 bases and J by 0 bases, and 6 bases separated the two germline ends. In DNA form, the CDR3 reads TGTGCCAGCAGTTCCATTATGAACACTGAAGCTTTCTTT. Residues: CASSSIMNTEAFF.

The J gene is TRBJ2-2, the V gene TRBV5-5, with TRBD1 matching over 10 bases. The germline V gene encodes CDR1 SGHKS and CDR2 YYEKEE (reference sequence). The V gene end was trimmed by 0 bases and the J gene end by 5 bases; junction bases not matched to a gene: 7. The CDR3 covers 17 residues. In DNA, the CDR3 is TGTGCCAGCAGCTTGGCCTTTGGACAGGGGGATACCGGGGAGCTGTTTTTT. Translating gives CASSLAFGQGDTGELFF.

The CDR3 DNA reads TGTGCCAGCAGAAAGTTACTAGCGGTCTCCAATGAGCAGTTCTTC. It codes for CASRKLLAVSNEQFF. V and J are TRBV28 and TRBJ2-1, with TRBD2 matching 8 bases. Germline CDR1 and CDR2: MDHEN and SYDVKM. Trimming took 6 bases from V and 6 from J; bases not matched to a gene: 10. The CDR3 contains 15 residues.

The rearrangement uses TRBV7-2 and TRBJ1-1, with D perhaps matching TRBD1 (5 bases). CDR1 SGHTA and CDR2 FQGNSA come from the germline V gene. This CDR3 region has 14 residues. Trimming took off 1 base at V and 5 bases at J, with 11 bases between the two ends. The CDR3 coding sequence is TGTGCCAGCAGCTTAGGGGGCCTGCGGACTGAAGCTTTCTTT. It yields the protein CASSLGGLRTEAFF.

This rearrangement joins TRBV18 to TRBJ1-2, with 9 positions matching TRBD1. Germline V gene sequence: CDR1 KGHSH, CDR2 LQKENI. V was clipped by 3 bases and J by 4 bases; unmatched bases: 9. The CDR3 contains 16 residues. The CDR3 nucleotides read TGTGCCAGCTCACCTACCTCCGGGACAGGGACCTATGGCTACACCTTC. This encodes CASSPTSGTGTYGYTF. The full variable domain, its missing parts supplied by reference TRBV18 and TRBJ1-2, is NAGVMQNPRHLVRRRGQEARLRCSPMKGHSHVYWYRQLPEEGLKFMVYLQKENIIDESGMPKERFSAEFPKEGPSILRIQQVVRGDSAAYFCASSPTSGTGTYGYTFGSGTRLTVV.

The chain uses TRBV7-3 and TRBJ2-6; D unclear. This CDR3 spans 14 amino acids. Trimming cost V 3 bases and J 3 bases, with 6 bases left between them. Germline V gene lookup returns CDR1 SGHTA and CDR2 FQGTGA. CDR3 sequence reads: CASSFKGGANVLTF. CDR3 bases: TGTGCCAGCAGCTTCAAGGGTGGGGCCAACGTCCTGACTTTC.

CDR3 sequence: CASSLKRSTGLIYGYTF. The CDR3, as DNA: TGTGCCAGTAGCCTCAAGAGGTCGACAGGCCTCATCTATGGCTACACCTTC. This chain connects TRBV19 to TRBJ1-2; D might be TRBD1 (6 bases). This CDR3 is built from 17 residues. Germline CDR1 LNHDA, CDR2 SQIVND (reference sequence). Trimming pared 6 bases from V and 4 bases from J, leaving 24 bases between.

This chain joins TRBV2 and TRBJ2-1; 8 bases are shared with TRBD2. V shed 2 bases, J shed 2 bases, and the junction held 8 bases outside the gene matches. Germline CDR1 and CDR2: SNHLY and FYNNEI. The CDR3 spans 17 residues. In DNA, the CDR3 is TGTGCCAGCAGTGAAAGAGGGCGGGAGGCTCCCTACAATGAGCAGTTCTTC. Residues: CASSERGREAPYNEQFF. The variable domain in full, with the rest retrieved from reference TRBV2 and TRBJ2-1, is EPEVTQTPSHQVTQMGQEVILRCVPISNHLYFYWYRQILGQKVEFLVSFYNNEISEKSEIFDDQFSVERPDGSNFTLKIRSTKLEDSAMYFCASSERGREAPYNEQFFGPGTRLTVL.

This clone was picked up a small number of times. The chain is built from TRBV14 and TRBJ1-1, with TRBD1 as a possible D gene (5 bases). V was clipped by 2 bases and J by 0 bases, with 10 bases between them. The CDR3 spans 15 residues. Germline CDR1 SGHDN, CDR2 FVKESK. The CDR3 here is CASSQTGTLNTEAFF. The CDR3 region has the DNA TGTGCCAGCAGCCAAACAGGAACTTTGAACACTGAAGCTTTCTTT. Combining the CDR3 with reference TRBV14 and TRBJ1-1 gives the whole variable domain EAGVTQFPSHSVIEKGQTVTLRCDPISGHDNLYWYRRVMGKEIKFLLHFVKESKQDESGMPNNRFLAERTGGTYSTLKVQPAELEDSGVYFCASSQTGTLNTEAFFGQGTRLTVV.

V is TRBV5-6 and J is TRBJ2-1; D unresolved. V gave up 4 bases and J gave up 0 bases, with 14 bases separating them. The length of the CDR3 is 16 residues. Germline V gene sequence: CDR1 SGHDT, CDR2 YYEEEE. The DNA of the CDR3 is TGTGCCAGCAGCGCCTTAGCAATTCTCTCCTACAATGAGCAGTTCTTC. Protein sequence: CASSALAILSYNEQFF.

The V call is TRBV30, the J call TRBJ1-2, with D hard to call. Germline-derived CDR1 and CDR2 are GTSNPN and SVGIG (reference sequence). CDR3 size: 13 residues. V gave up 0 bases and J gave up 6 bases, with 11 bases separating them. The CDR3 loop reads CAWSVAQVDGYTF. DNA of the CDR3: TGTGCCTGGAGTGTAGCGCAGGTCGATGGCTACACCTTC.

This clone was counted a single time. The chain carries TRBV11-2 and TRBJ2-7; D remains ambiguous. The CDR3 length is 15 residues. Trimming shortened V by 6 bases and J by 1 base, and 16 bases separated the two germline ends. Germline CDR1 is SGHAT and CDR2 is FQNNGV. CDR3 sequence reads: CASRDELRRSYEQYF. Here the CDR3 DNA reads TGTGCCAGCAGAGATGAGCTACGGCGGTCCTACGAGCAGTACTTC.

This clone appeared once. The chain carries TRBV7-3 and TRBJ2-2; TRBD2 matches 9 bases. Germline trimming cut 6 bases from V and 4 bases from J; bases unmatched to any gene: 9. CDR1 and CDR2 (germline): SGHTA, FQGTGA. The CDR3 has 16 amino acids. DNA of the CDR3: TGTGCCAGCAGGGTCGGGCTAGCGGGACCCACCGGGGAGCTGTTTTTT. This encodes CASRVGLAGPTGELFF.

The CDR3 protein is CASSLYQAGELFF. DNA for the CDR3: TGCGCCAGCAGCTTGTATCAGGCCGGGGAGCTGTTTTTT. The chain couples TRBV5-1 to TRBJ2-2; the D is unclear. Trimming cost V 1 base and J 6 bases, with 7 bases left between them. The V gene's germline CDR1 is SGHRS and CDR2 YFSETQ. CDR3 length: 13 residues.

CDR3 amino acids: CASRQQGARTTNYGYTF. As DNA, the CDR3 is TGTGCCAGCAGGCAACAGGGGGCCCGGACAACTAACTATGGCTACACCTTC. The J gene is TRBJ1-2, the V gene TRBV2; TRBD1 matches 9 bases. CDR1 and CDR2 from the germline V gene are SNHLY and FYNNEI. V was clipped by 6 bases and J by 0 bases; unmatched bases: 11. The CDR3 is 17 amino acids.

This CDR3 reads CASSRVGDRGYTIYF. In DNA form, the CDR3 reads TGTGCCAGCAGCCGCGTGGGGGACAGGGGATACACCATATATTTT. The chain joins TRBV4-2 to TRBJ1-3; 10 positions agree with TRBD1. The CDR3 spans 15 residues. V was clipped by 4 bases and J by 8 bases; unmatched bases: 8. CDR1 is LGHNA, CDR2 YNFKEQ, per germline.

A word on this clone: Other DNA sequences in this specimen translate into the identical CDR3. The chain is built from TRBV5-1 and TRBJ2-7; D may be TRBD1 or TRBD2 (5 bases each). Germline CDR1 reads SGHRS; CDR2 reads YFSETQ. This CDR3 has 13 residues. Deletions cut 3 bases from V and 4 bases from J, with 11 bases between. This CDR3 reads CASSSGEGYEQYF. The CDR3 nucleotides read TGCGCCAGCAGCTCTGGAGAGGGGTACGAGCAGTACTTC.

This chain uses TRBV4-2 with TRBJ2-1; D gene uncertain. The CDR3 totals 14 residues. Germline CDR1 and CDR2: LGHNA and YNFKEQ. Between the trimmed V and J ends, which lost 2 bases and 1 base, there was a span of 6 bases. The CDR3 loop is CASSQLISYNEQFF. As DNA, the CDR3 is TGTGCCAGCAGCCAACTCATTTCCTACAATGAGCAGTTCTTC.

The rearrangement uses TRBV2 and TRBJ2-3; 9 bases match TRBD2. This CDR3 has 12 residues. The V gene's germline CDR1 is SNHLY and CDR2 FYNNEI. The junction had 3 bases not matched to a gene; V was cut back by 6 bases and J by 8 bases. The CDR3 DNA follows: TGTGCCAGCAGCGAGGGACTAGCTACGCAGTATTTT. It encodes CASSEGLATQYF.

This clone was observed a single time. The chain is built from TRBV6-6 and TRBJ2-3, with TRBD1 matching over 11 bases. CDR1 is MNHNY, CDR2 SVGAGI, per germline (reference sequence). The CDR3 has 15 amino acids. The trim removed 5 bases at V and 10 bases at J, leaving 11 bases unmatched. The chain's CDR3 is CASSSGQGAYSPQYF. CDR3 in DNA: TGTGCCAGCAGTAGTGGACAGGGGGCCTACTCACCGCAGTATTTT.

This chain connects TRBV2 to TRBJ1-1; weak D call: TRBD1 (5 bases). Germline values: CDR1 SNHLY, CDR2 FYNNEI. The V end lost 4 bases, the J end lost 5 bases, and 14 bases lay between the germline ends. The CDR3 runs to 14 residues. CDR3 loop: CASSGSAGRTEAFF. The CDR3 nucleotides are TGTGCCAGCAGTGGGTCGGCAGGGAGGACTGAAGCTTTCTTT.